This entry lists 10 T cell receptor beta chains sequenced from one sample in a study of control samples from healthy donors and cancer patients. Clones were read by immunoSEQ multiplex PCR, and TCRdb kept only the in-frame ones, dropping some. Here the sample spans approximately 190,000 clones, approximately 90% being singletons. The sequenced material came from blood. Source of these receptors: a man aged 30 to 45 in good health.

The chain couples TRBV30 to TRBJ1-1, with D possibly matching TRBD1 (5 bases). V was shortened by 4 bases and J by 0 bases, with 9 bases between the two germline ends. This CDR3 is built from 13 residues. Germline V gene data show CDR1 as GTSNPN and CDR2 as SVGIG (reference sequence). The CDR3 DNA sequence: TGTGCCTGGAAAGACAGTCTGAACACTGAAGCTTTCTTT. It translates to CAWKDSLNTEAFF.

The rearrangement uses TRBV6-6 and TRBJ1-2, with unresolved D. CDR3 length: 13 residues. The V and J ends lost 0 bases and 6 bases respectively, with 8 bases between them. Germline CDR1 reads MNHNY; CDR2 reads SVGAGI (reference sequence). The CDR3 is CASSYSGGDGYTF. The CDR3 coding sequence is TGTGCCAGCAGTTACTCAGGAGGTGATGGCTACACCTTC.

The chain recombines TRBV18 with TRBJ1-3; 7 bases are a match to TRBD1. J lost 7 bases, V lost 6 bases, and 6 bases had no gene match. The CDR3 length is 13 residues. Germline CDR1 KGHSH, CDR2 LQKENI. The DNA of the CDR3 is TGTGCCAGCTCGCCAACAGGGGAGAACACCATATATTTT. It translates to CASSPTGENTIYF.

The chain is built from TRBV12-3 or TRBV12-4 and TRBJ1-2; D possibly corresponds to TRBD1 (5 bases). Trimming stripped 10 bases from V and 4 bases from J, with 16 bases between. This CDR3 has 13 residues. The CDR3 nucleotides are TGTGCCACAAGCGCGGGGCAGTCCTATGGCTACACCTTC. Its protein product is CATSAGQSYGYTF.

The chain couples TRBV30 to TRBJ2-7, with D tentatively TRBD2 (6 bases). CDR1 GTSNPN and CDR2 SVGIG come from the germline V gene (reference sequence). Deletions cut 0 bases from V and 3 bases from J, with 12 bases between. This CDR3 has 14 residues. CDR3 DNA sequence: TGTGCCTGGAGTGTAGGAGGGGCGGTCTACGAGCAGTACTTC. It codes for CAWSVGGAVYEQYF.

This rearrangement joins TRBV18 to TRBJ1-2; 8 positions agree with TRBD1. CDR1 is KGHSH, CDR2 LQKENI, per germline. The CDR3 has 13 residues. V dropped 6 bases and J dropped 10; count of bases not matched to a gene: 10. The CDR3 is CASSRTQGVDYTF. CDR3 DNA sequence: TGTGCCAGCTCGCGGACACAGGGGGTTGACTACACCTTC.

The chain recombines TRBV6-5 with TRBJ1-6; TRBD1 matches at 7 bases. There are 15 residues in the CDR3. In germline, CDR1 is MNHEY, CDR2 SVGAGI. V lost 7 bases to trimming and J lost 7 bases; unmatched junction nucleotides: 10. The CDR3 sequence is CASTRVRGMNSPLHF. The CDR3 DNA follows: TGTGCCAGCACTAGGGTCAGGGGGATGAATTCACCCCTCCACTTT.

The V gene is TRBV14, the J gene TRBJ1-1; tentative D call: TRBD1 (6 bases). V gave up 3 bases and J gave up 1 base, with 12 bases separating them. The CDR3 totals 15 residues. Germline assignment: CDR1 SGHDN and CDR2 FVKESK. The CDR3 sequence is CASSHEGGRNTEAFF. CDR3 sequence (DNA): TGTGCCAGCAGCCATGAAGGGGGGAGGAACACTGAAGCTTTCTTT.

The chain employs TRBV5-6 and TRBJ1-4; a weak D match, TRBD1 (5 bases). V was clipped by 1 base and J by 8 bases, with 12 bases between them. This CDR3 is 14 amino acids long. The V gene's germline CDR1 is SGHDT and CDR2 YYEEEE. The DNA of the CDR3 is TGTGCCAGCAGCTTGTGGGGGGTTGACGAAAAACTGTTTTTT. Its protein is CASSLWGVDEKLFF.

This chain connects TRBV12-3 or TRBV12-4 to TRBJ2-7; D is ambiguous. Deletions cut 1 base from V and 6 bases from J, with 7 bases between. The CDR3 is 12 residues long. CDR3 in amino acids: CASSLVKFEQYF. The CDR3 coding sequence is TGTGCCAGCAGTTTAGTAAAGTTCGAGCAGTACTTC.